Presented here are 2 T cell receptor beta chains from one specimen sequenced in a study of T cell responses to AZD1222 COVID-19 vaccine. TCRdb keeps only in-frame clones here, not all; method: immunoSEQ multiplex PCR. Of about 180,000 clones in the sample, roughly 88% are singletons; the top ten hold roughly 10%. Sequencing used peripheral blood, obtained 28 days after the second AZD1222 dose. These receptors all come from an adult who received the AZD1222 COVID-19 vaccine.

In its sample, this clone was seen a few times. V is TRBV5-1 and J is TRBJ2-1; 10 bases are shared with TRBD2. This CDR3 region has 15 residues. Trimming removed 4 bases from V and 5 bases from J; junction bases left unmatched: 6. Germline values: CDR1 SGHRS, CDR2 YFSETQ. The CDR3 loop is CASSLGLAGDNEQFF. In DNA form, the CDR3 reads TGCGCCAGCAGCCTCGGGCTAGCGGGGGACAATGAGCAGTTCTTC. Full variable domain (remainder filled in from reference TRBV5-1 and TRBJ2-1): KAGVTQTPRYLIKTRGQQVTLSCSPISGHRSVSWYQQTPGQGLQFLFEYFSETQRNKGNFPGRFSGRQFSNSRSEMNVSTLELGDSALYLCASSLGLAGDNEQFFGPGTRLTVL.

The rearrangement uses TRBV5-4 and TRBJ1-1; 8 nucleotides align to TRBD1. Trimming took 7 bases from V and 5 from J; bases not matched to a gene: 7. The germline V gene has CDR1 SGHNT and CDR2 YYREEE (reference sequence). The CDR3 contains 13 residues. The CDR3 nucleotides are TGTGCCAGCTCTTCGGGACAGGTGACTGAAGCTTTCTTT. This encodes CASSSGQVTEAFF.